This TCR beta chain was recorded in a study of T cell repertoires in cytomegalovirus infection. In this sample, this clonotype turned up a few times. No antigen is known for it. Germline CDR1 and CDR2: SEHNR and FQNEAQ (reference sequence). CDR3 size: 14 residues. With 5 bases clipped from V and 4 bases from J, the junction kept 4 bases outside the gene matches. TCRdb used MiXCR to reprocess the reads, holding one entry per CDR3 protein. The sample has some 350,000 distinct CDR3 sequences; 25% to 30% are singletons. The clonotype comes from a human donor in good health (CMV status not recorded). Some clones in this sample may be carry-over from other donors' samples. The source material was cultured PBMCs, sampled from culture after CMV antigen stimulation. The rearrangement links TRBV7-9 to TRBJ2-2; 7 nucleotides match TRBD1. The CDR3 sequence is CASSADRRTGELFF. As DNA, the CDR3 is TGTGCCAGCAGCGCGGACAGGCGCACCGGGGAGCTGTTTTTT.